This T cell receptor beta chain was identified during a study of cytomegalovirus exposure and HLA in healthy donors. Profiled with immunoSEQ multiplex PCR; TCRdb holds only in-frame clones, not every one. There are roughly 150,000 clones in the sample; approximately 88% occur only once, and about 3.5% lies in the top ten. Broader study findings: A list of 164 TCR beta chains associated with cytomegalovirus was given. As was reported, the classifier diagnosed cytomegalovirus status with high specificity and sensitivity.

On this clone itself: Its antigen is currently unknown.

Germline assignment: CDR1 SGDLS and CDR2 YYNGEE. V was pared by 0 bases and J by 1 base, with 3 bases of the junction left unmatched. CDR3 length equals 15 residues. The source of this sequence is a woman aged 18 to 35 in good health and CMV-seropositive. Sample: PBMCs. The gene calls are TRBV9 and TRBJ1-1, with TRBD1 matching 7 bases. The CDR3 reads CASSVGGTENTEAFF. Here the CDR3 DNA reads TGTGCCAGCAGCGTAGGAGGGACAGAGAACACTGAAGCTTTCTTT.